The 23 T cell receptor beta chains presented below share a single source sample, sequenced in a study of cytomegalovirus exposure and HLA in healthy donors. 13 Jbeta primers and 60 Vbeta primers were used for the PCR. Assay used: immunoSEQ multiplex PCR; TCRdb lists only in-frame clones, some missing. The profile shows around 130,000 clones, over 70% of them singletons. The sample comprised PBMCs. Receptor source: a woman in her forties in good health and CMV-seronegative.

This clone was counted only a few times. This rearrangement joins TRBV5-4 to TRBJ1-3; D is unresolved. V was clipped by 2 bases and J by 8 bases, with 11 bases between them. Germline V gene lookup returns CDR1 SGHNT and CDR2 YYREEE (reference sequence). CDR3 size: 13 residues. CDR3 bases: TGTGCCAGCAGCTTTCCGTCCGGGGACACCATATATTTT. Its translation is CASSFPSGDTIYF.

The chain couples TRBV18 to TRBJ1-1, with 7 bases matching TRBD1. V lost 4 bases and J lost 3; bases outside the gene matches: 11. There are 16 residues in the CDR3. The germline gives CDR1 KGHSH, CDR2 LQKENI. CDR3 sequence: CASSLTGIRSHTEAFF. The DNA for the CDR3 is TGTGCCAGCTCACTGACAGGGATCCGCTCGCACACTGAAGCTTTCTTT.

This rearrangement joins TRBV10-1 to TRBJ2-5, with 13 bases matching TRBD2. The CDR3 runs to 18 residues. V lost 1 base, J lost 4 bases, and 9 bases stayed unmatched. Germline CDR1 and CDR2: WNHNN and SYGVQD (reference sequence). CDR3 loop: CASSECLRTSGRGETQYF. CDR3 DNA sequence: TGCGCCAGCAGTGAGTGTCTTAGGACTAGCGGGAGAGGAGAGACCCAGTACTTC.

The rearrangement links TRBV6-1 to TRBJ2-7, with 10 nucleotides matching TRBD1. CDR3 size: 15 residues. Looked up from germline, CDR1 is MNHNS and CDR2 is SASEGT. V was pared by 2 bases and J by 4 bases, with 5 bases of the junction left unmatched. The CDR3 sequence: CASSENTGQGYEQYF. CDR3 DNA sequence: TGTGCCAGCAGTGAAAATACGGGACAGGGGTACGAGCAGTACTTC.

This clone was observed a handful of times. The chain combines TRBV5-6 with TRBJ1-1, with 12 nucleotides matching TRBD1. The CDR3 loop spans 18 amino acids. CDR1 and CDR2 (germline): SGHDT, YYEEEE. J was trimmed by 1 base and V by 0 bases; bases with no gene match: 7. In DNA, the CDR3 is TGTGCCAGCAGCTTGGAAAAGTGGGACAGGGGGCGGAACACTGAAGCTTTCTTT. This encodes CASSLEKWDRGRNTEAFF.

The V gene is TRBV5-4, the J gene TRBJ1-2; 8 nucleotides agree with TRBD1. Germline V lookup: CDR1 SGHNT, CDR2 YYREEE (reference sequence). There are 17 residues in the CDR3. The V and J ends lost 0 bases and 3 bases, in that order; junction bases with no gene match: 10. Here the CDR3 reads CASSLDSQGGRDYGYTF. The CDR3 DNA follows: TGTGCCAGCAGCTTGGATTCACAGGGGGGGAGAGACTATGGCTACACCTTC.

V usage is TRBV7-9 and J usage is TRBJ1-1, with a weak D call TRBD1 (5 bases). The germline V gene has CDR1 SEHNR and CDR2 FQNEAQ (reference sequence). The ends were cut back, 3 bases at V and 6 bases at J, with 8 bases in the middle. The CDR3 has 12 amino acids. In DNA form, the CDR3 reads TGTGCCAGCAGCTTCGGGGGATCTGAAGCTTTCTTT. Protein product: CASSFGGSEAFF.

This clone has only one observation. The chain uses TRBV18 and TRBJ1-1; D gene uncertain. CDR1 is KGHSH and CDR2 is LQKENI in the germline V gene. This CDR3 comprises 13 residues. Trimming cost V 1 base and J 11 bases, with 14 bases left between them. CDR3 DNA sequence: TGTGCCAGCTCACCACAGTTTAAGGAGGGTGCTTTCTTT. Its translation: CASSPQFKEGAFF.

Turning to this clone: Germline and junction disagree at one end, which may indicate a read error. The J gene is TRBJ2-3, the V gene TRBV7-7, with D perhaps TRBD2 (6 bases). CDR3 length: 16 residues. Germline V CDR1 and CDR2: SSHAT, FNYEAQ (reference sequence). CDR3 residues: CASSAGGRASTDTQYF. The DNA of the CDR3 is TGTGCTAGCAGCGCCGGAGGGCGGGCCAGCACAGATACGCAGTATTTT.

This clone was seen a few times. The gene calls are TRBV7-2 and TRBJ1-2; D uncertain. The CDR3 extends over 15 amino acids. Trimming stripped 0 bases from V and 4 bases from J, with 12 bases between. Looked up from germline, CDR1 is SGHTA and CDR2 is FQGNSA. CDR3: CASSLARRQTYGYTF. The CDR3 region has the DNA TGTGCCAGCAGCTTAGCGCGGCGGCAAACCTATGGCTACACCTTC.

The CDR3 here is CASSALVSGGAEDEQFF. CDR3 in DNA: TGTGCCAGCAGCGCCCTCGTTTCGGGGGGGGCTGAAGATGAGCAGTTCTTC. The chain links TRBV4-2 to TRBJ2-1; 8 bases map to TRBD2. V lost 5 bases and J lost 8; bases outside the gene matches: 17. The CDR3 extends over 17 amino acids. The germline gives CDR1 LGHNA, CDR2 YNFKEQ.

The chain recombines TRBV9 with TRBJ2-2, with D perhaps TRBD1 (5 bases). Trimming took 0 bases from V and 7 from J, leaving 16 bases between them. The CDR3 runs to 16 residues. Per the germline V gene, CDR1 is SGDLS and CDR2 is YYNGEE. This CDR3 reads CASSVAGPNTGGELFF. The CDR3 bases are TGTGCCAGCAGCGTAGCAGGGCCGAACACCGGCGGGGAGCTGTTTTTT. Variable domain in full (rest from reference TRBV9 and TRBJ2-2): DSGVTQTPKHLITATGQRVTLRCSPRSGDLSVYWYQQSLDQGLQFLIQYYNGEERAKGNILERFSAQQFPDLHSELNLSSLELGDSALYFCASSVAGPNTGGELFFGEGSRLTVL.

The chain employs TRBV9 and TRBJ2-7, with 7 nucleotides matching TRBD2. The length of the CDR3 is 16 residues. V trimming: 0 bases; J trimming: 4 bases; junction bases outside the gene matches: 10. From germline, CDR1 is SGDLS and CDR2 YYNGEE. CDR3 coding DNA: TGTGCCAGCAGCGTAGCTGGGGAGGGGCGCATTTACGAGCAGTACTTC. Translated: CASSVAGEGRIYEQYF.

J is TRBJ2-7 and V is TRBV9, with 8 positions matching TRBD2. The CDR3 runs 15 residues. The germline V gene encodes CDR1 SGDLS and CDR2 YYNGEE. V was pared by 4 bases and J by 5 bases, with 11 bases of the junction left unmatched. The CDR3 bases are TGTGCCAGCAGCCCAGGCGGGACTAGAGCGGACGAGCAGTACTTC. Its translation: CASSPGGTRADEQYF.

This clone was counted at least ten times. This chain joins TRBV4-1 and TRBJ2-1; perhaps TRBD2 as D (6 bases). Trimming removed 4 bases at V and 10 bases at J, with 14 bases between. Germline V gene data show CDR1 as MGHRA and CDR2 as YSYEKL. This CDR3 has 13 amino acids. The CDR3 DNA follows: TGCGCCAGCAGCCCCCCCGGAGGGGAAGAGCAGTTCTTC. It translates to CASSPPGGEEQFF.

The V call is TRBV4-2, the J call TRBJ2-2; 11 bases map to TRBD2. J lost 6 bases, V lost 1 base, and 7 bases had no gene match. Germline loops: CDR1 LGHNA, CDR2 YNFKEQ. This CDR3 has 17 amino acids. CDR3 DNA: TGTGCCAGCAGCCAAGGGGGTTTGACTAGCGGGGCCGGGGAGCTGTTTTTT. This gives the protein CASSQGGLTSGAGELFF.

The J gene is TRBJ2-5, the V gene TRBV18; D unclear. Trimming took 8 bases from V and 5 from J, leaving 6 bases between them. This CDR3 is 10 amino acids long. Germline values: CDR1 KGHSH, CDR2 LQKENI. The CDR3 DNA sequence: TGTGCCAGCCGCGAGGAGACCCAGTACTTC. It yields the protein CASREETQYF.

The rearrangement joins TRBV19 to TRBJ1-4, with TRBD1 as a possible D gene (5 bases). The V and J ends lost 8 bases and 4 bases respectively, with 11 bases between them. Germline CDR1 and CDR2: LNHDA and SQIVND (reference sequence). This CDR3 comprises 13 residues. CDR3 in amino acids: CASGARLNEKLFF. CDR3 DNA sequence: TGTGCCAGTGGGGCCAGGCTTAATGAAAAACTGTTTTTT.

The sample holds a few counts of this clone. The CDR3 DNA reads TGTGCCAGCAGCTTAGGGTCGGGGGGGAGCCTCCCGGAGCAGTACTTC. Amino acid sequence: CASSLGSGGSLPEQYF. The chain joins TRBV7-9 to TRBJ2-7, with TRBD2 matching over 8 bases. From germline, CDR1 is SEHNR and CDR2 FQNEAQ (reference sequence). The V segment lost 1 base and the J segment 7 bases; nucleotides outside the gene matches: 12. There are 16 residues in the CDR3.

The chain carries TRBV4-3 and TRBJ2-2, with TRBD2 as a possible D gene (5 bases). This CDR3 comprises 16 residues. V was clipped by 4 bases and J by 1 base, with 13 bases between them. Looked up from germline, CDR1 is LGHNA and CDR2 is YSLEER. CDR3 loop: CASSPNSGVNTGELFF. The CDR3, as DNA: TGCGCCAGCAGCCCCAACTCCGGGGTGAACACCGGGGAGCTGTTTTTT.

The chain uses TRBV27 and TRBJ1-2; 8 bases are shared with TRBD1. CDR3 length equals 17 residues. Germline values: CDR1 MNHEY, CDR2 SMNVEV (reference sequence). V lost 3 bases to trimming and J lost 0 bases; unmatched junction nucleotides: 9. The CDR3 coding sequence is TGTGCCAGCAGTTTCCAACCAACAGGGGGGACTAACTATGGCTACACCTTC. As protein: CASSFQPTGGTNYGYTF.

J is TRBJ2-3 and V is TRBV29-1; TRBD2 matches at 9 bases. Germline V lookup: CDR1 SQVTM, CDR2 ANQGSEA. This CDR3 region has 14 residues. V lost 7 bases and J lost 0; bases outside the gene matches: 5. Here the CDR3 reads CSAVAGASTDTQYF. DNA of the CDR3: TGCAGCGCCGTAGCGGGAGCTAGCACAGATACGCAGTATTTT.

This sequence joins TRBV27 and TRBJ2-7, with 8 bases aligning to TRBD1. Germline V gene lookup returns CDR1 MNHEY and CDR2 SMNVEV (reference sequence). The CDR3 covers 13 residues. V gave up 5 bases and J gave up 5 bases; unmatched junction bases: 5. The CDR3 protein is CASSPGQGNEQYF. The CDR3 DNA sequence: TGTGCCAGCAGTCCCGGACAGGGTAACGAGCAGTACTTC.